The clone carrying this T cell receptor (beta chain) was recorded only once. TCRdb keeps only in-frame clones here, not all; method: immunoSEQ multiplex PCR. Among under 20,000 clones, approximately 85% were seen once, and the ten largest hold around 30%. This entry belongs to a study of blood T cell repertoires in COVID-19. This CDR3 region has 16 residues. Per the germline V gene, CDR1 is SGDLS and CDR2 is YYNGEE. V was cut by 3 bases and J by 7 bases, with 23 bases left in between. V and J are TRBV9 and TRBJ2-7; D unclear. What was sequenced was peripheral blood. This sequence originates from a human donor with active COVID-19. The donor label of this sample is uncertain. This CDR3 reads CASSAERNVGFEEQYF. CDR3 coding DNA: TGTGCCAGCAGCGCTGAGCGAAATGTAGGCTTTGAGGAGCAGTACTTC.